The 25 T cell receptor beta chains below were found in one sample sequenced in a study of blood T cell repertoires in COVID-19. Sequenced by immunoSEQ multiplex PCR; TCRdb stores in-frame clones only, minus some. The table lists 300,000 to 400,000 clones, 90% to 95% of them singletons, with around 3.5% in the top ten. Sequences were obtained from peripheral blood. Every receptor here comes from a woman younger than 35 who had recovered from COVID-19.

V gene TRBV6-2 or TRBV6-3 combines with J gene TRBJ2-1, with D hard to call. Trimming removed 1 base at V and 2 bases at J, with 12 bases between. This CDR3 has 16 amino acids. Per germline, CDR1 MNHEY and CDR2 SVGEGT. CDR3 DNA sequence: TGTGCCAGCAGTTACTTTAAGCGCTCGGCCTACAATGAGCAGTTCTTC. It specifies CASSYFKRSAYNEQFF.

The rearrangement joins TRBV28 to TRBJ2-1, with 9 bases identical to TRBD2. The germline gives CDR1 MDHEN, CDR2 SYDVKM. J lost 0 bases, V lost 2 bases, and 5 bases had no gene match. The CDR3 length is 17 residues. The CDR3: CASSLAGGPSSYNEQFF. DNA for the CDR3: TGTGCCAGCAGTTTAGCGGGAGGGCCTAGCTCCTACAATGAGCAGTTCTTC.

The CDR3 reads CASSSASSDTQYF. CDR3 coding DNA: TGTGCCAGCAGCTCGGCTAGCTCAGATACGCAGTATTTT. The rearrangement uses TRBV7-2 and TRBJ2-3, with D possibly matching TRBD2 (5 bases). CDR1 SGHTA and CDR2 FQGNSA come from the germline V gene. The CDR3 contains 13 residues. V was trimmed by 4 bases and J by 4 bases, leaving 9 bases between them.

The CDR3 DNA follows: TGTGCCAGCAGCCTCTTTGGGGGGACGGGAGGAACCAAAAACATTCAGTACTTC. The encoded protein is CASSLFGGTGGTKNIQYF. V is TRBV11-3 and J is TRBJ2-4; 7 bases align to TRBD2. From germline, CDR1 is SGHNT and CDR2 YENEEA. V dropped 5 bases and J dropped 2; count of bases not matched to a gene: 15. This CDR3 has 18 amino acids.

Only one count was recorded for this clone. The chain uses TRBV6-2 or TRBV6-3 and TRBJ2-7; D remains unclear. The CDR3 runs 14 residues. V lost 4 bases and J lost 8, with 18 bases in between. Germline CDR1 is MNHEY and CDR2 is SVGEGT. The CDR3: CASSLGSLPEKQYV. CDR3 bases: TGTGCCAGCAGTTTGGGCAGCCTACCTGAGAAGCAGTACGTC.

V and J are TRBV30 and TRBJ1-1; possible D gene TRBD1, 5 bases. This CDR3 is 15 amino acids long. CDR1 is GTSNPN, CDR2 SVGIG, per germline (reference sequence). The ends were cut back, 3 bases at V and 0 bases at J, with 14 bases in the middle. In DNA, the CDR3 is TGTGCCTGGAGGATGAACGACAGAGTGAACACTGAAGCTTTCTTT. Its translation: CAWRMNDRVNTEAFF.

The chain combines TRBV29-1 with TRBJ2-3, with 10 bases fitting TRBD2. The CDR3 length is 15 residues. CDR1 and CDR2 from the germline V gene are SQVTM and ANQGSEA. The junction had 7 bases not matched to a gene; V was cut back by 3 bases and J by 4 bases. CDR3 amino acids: CSVDRAGGLSDTQYF. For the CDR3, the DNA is TGCAGCGTTGACCGAGCGGGAGGGCTCTCAGATACGCAGTATTTT.

CDR3 residues: CASSKFLFPHEQYV. DNA of the CDR3: TGTGCCAGCAGCAAATTCCTATTCCCCCACGAGCAGTACGTC. The V call is TRBV21-1, the J call TRBJ2-7; TRBD2, the table's D call, was not compared with the DNA. TRBV21-1 is reported as a pseudogene. This CDR3 contains 14 residues.

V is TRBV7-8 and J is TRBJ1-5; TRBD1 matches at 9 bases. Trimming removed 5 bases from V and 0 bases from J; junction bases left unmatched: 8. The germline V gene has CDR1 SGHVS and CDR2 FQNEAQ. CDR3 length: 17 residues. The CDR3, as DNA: TGTGCCAGCAGCCCGGGGACAGGGATCAATAGCAATCAGCCCCAGCATTTT. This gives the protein CASSPGTGINSNQPQHF.

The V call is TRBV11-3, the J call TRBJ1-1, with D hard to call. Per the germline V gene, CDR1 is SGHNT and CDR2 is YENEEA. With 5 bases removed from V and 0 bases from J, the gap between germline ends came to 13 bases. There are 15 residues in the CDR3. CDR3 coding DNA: TGTGCCAGCAGCCGAGGACTTCCTTTGAACACTGAAGCTTTCTTT. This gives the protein CASSRGLPLNTEAFF.

DNA of the CDR3: TGTGCCAGCCGCTCTTACAGGGGATCTATAGCCAAAAACATTCAGTACTTC. Its protein is CASRSYRGSIAKNIQYF. This chain uses TRBV3-1 (or the pseudogene TRBV3-2) with TRBJ2-4, with 7 bases matching TRBD1. Looked up from germline, CDR1 is LGHDT and CDR2 is YNNKEL (reference sequence). V lost 8 bases and J lost 0; bases outside the gene matches: 13. CDR3 length: 17 residues.

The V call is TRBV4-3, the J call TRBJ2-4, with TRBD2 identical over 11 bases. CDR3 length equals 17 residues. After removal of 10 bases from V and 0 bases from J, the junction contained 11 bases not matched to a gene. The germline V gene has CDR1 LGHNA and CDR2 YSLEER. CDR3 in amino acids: CAKGTSGPGLAKNIQYF. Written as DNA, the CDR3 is TGCGCCAAAGGGACTAGCGGCCCGGGCCTAGCCAAAAACATTCAGTACTTC.

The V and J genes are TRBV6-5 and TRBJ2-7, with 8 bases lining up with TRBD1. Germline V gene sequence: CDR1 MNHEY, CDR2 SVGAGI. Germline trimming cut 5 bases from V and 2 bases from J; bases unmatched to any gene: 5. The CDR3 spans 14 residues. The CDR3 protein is CASSRGTGAYEQYV. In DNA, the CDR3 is TGTGCCAGCAGTCGGGGGACAGGCGCCTACGAGCAGTACGTC.

CDR3 residues: CASRFSGSSYNEQFF. For the CDR3, the DNA is TGTGCCAGCAGATTTAGCGGGAGTTCCTACAATGAGCAGTTCTTC. The rearrangement uses TRBV27 and TRBJ2-1; the match to TRBD2 covers 9 bases. Trimming at V came to 6 bases and at J to 1 base, leaving 4 bases not matched to a gene. Germline lookup yields CDR1 MNHEY and CDR2 SMNVEV (reference sequence). The CDR3 covers 15 residues.

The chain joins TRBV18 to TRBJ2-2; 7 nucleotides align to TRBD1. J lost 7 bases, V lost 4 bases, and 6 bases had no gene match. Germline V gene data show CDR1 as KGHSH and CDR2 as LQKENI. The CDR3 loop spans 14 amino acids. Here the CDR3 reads CASSQQGSNGELFF. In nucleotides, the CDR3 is TGTGCCAGCTCACAACAGGGGTCAAACGGGGAGCTGTTTTTT.

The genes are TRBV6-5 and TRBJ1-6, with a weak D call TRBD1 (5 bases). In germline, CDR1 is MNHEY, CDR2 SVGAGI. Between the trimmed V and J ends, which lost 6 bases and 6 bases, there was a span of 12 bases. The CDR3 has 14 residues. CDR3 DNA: TGTGCCAGCAGGGGGCGGTACGGTAATTCACCCCTCCACTTT. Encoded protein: CASRGRYGNSPLHF.

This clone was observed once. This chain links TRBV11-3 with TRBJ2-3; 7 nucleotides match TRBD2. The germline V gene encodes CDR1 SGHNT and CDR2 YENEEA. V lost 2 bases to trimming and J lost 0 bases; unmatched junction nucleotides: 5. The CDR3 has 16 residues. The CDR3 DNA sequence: TGTGCCAGCAGCTTATTTGCGGGAGCTAGCACAGATACGCAGTATTTT. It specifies CASSLFAGASTDTQYF. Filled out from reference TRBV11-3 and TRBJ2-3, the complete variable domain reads EAGVVQSPRYKIIEKKQPVAFWCNPISGHNTLYWYLQNLGQGPELLIRYENEEAVDDSQLPKDRFSAERLKGVDSTLKIQPAELGDSAVYLCASSLFAGASTDTQYFGPGTRLTVL.

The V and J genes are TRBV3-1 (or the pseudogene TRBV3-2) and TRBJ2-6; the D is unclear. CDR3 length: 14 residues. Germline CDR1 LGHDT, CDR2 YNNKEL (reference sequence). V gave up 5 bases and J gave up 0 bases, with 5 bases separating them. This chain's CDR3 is CASSFSSGANVLTF. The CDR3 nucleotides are TGTGCCAGCAGCTTCAGCTCTGGGGCCAACGTCCTGACTTTC.

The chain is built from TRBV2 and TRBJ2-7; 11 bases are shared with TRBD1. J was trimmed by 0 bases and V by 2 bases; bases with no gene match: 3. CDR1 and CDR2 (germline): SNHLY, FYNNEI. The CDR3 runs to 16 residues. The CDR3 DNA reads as TGTGCCAGCAGTGAATGGGGGACAGGGGGCTCCTACGAGCAGTACGTC. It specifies CASSEWGTGGSYEQYV.

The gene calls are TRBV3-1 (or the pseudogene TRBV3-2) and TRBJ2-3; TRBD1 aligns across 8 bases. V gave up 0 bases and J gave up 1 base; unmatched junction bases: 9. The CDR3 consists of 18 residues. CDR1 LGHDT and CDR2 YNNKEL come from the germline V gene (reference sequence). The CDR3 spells CASSQDFFPGGRTDTQYF. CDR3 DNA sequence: TGTGCCAGCAGCCAAGATTTTTTCCCAGGGGGCCGCACAGATACGCAGTATTTT.

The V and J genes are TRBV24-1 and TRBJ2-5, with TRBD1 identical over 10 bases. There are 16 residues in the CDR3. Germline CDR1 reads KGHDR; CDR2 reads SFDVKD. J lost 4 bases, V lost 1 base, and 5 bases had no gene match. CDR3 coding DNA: TGTGCCACCAGTGATTTAGACAGGGGGCGCGGAGAGACCCAGTACTTC. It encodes CATSDLDRGRGETQYF.

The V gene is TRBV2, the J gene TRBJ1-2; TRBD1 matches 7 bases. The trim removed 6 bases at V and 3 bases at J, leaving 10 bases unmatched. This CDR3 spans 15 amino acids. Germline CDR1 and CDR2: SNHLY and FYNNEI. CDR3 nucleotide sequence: TGTGCCAGCAGAAAACTACAGGGGCGAGACTATGGCTACACCTTC. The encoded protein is CASRKLQGRDYGYTF. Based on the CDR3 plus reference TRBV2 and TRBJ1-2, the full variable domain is EPEVTQTPSHQVTQMGQEVILRCVPISNHLYFYWYRQILGQKVEFLVSFYNNEISEKSEIFDDQFSVERPDGSNFTLKIRSTKLEDSAMYFCASRKLQGRDYGYTFGSGTRLTVV.

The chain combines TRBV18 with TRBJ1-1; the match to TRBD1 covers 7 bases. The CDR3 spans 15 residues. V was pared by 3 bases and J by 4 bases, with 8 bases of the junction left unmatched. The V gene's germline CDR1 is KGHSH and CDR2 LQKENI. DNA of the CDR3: TGTGCCAGCTCACCCCAGGGGGTCGCGGGCACTGAAGCTTTCTTT. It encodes CASSPQGVAGTEAFF. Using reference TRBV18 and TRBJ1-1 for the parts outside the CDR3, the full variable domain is NAGVMQNPRHLVRRRGQEARLRCSPMKGHSHVYWYRQLPEEGLKFMVYLQKENIIDESGMPKERFSAEFPKEGPSILRIQQVVRGDSAAYFCASSPQGVAGTEAFFGQGTRLTVV.

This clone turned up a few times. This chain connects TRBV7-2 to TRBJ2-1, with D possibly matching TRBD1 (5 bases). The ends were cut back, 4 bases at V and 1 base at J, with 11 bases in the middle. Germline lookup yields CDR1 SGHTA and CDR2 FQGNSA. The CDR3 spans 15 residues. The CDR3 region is CASSSLAGSYNEQFF. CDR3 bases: TGTGCCAGCAGCTCCCTGGCAGGGTCCTACAATGAGCAGTTCTTC.

The CDR3 loop is CASQEQGVYEQYV. The CDR3 DNA follows: TGTGCCTCTCAAGAGCAGGGGGTCTACGAGCAGTACGTC. The V and J genes are TRBV10-3 and TRBJ2-7; 7 bases line up with TRBD1. After removal of 11 bases from V and 3 bases from J, the junction contained 10 bases not matched to a gene. The germline V gene has CDR1 ENHRY and CDR2 SYGVKD. This CDR3 is built from 13 residues.